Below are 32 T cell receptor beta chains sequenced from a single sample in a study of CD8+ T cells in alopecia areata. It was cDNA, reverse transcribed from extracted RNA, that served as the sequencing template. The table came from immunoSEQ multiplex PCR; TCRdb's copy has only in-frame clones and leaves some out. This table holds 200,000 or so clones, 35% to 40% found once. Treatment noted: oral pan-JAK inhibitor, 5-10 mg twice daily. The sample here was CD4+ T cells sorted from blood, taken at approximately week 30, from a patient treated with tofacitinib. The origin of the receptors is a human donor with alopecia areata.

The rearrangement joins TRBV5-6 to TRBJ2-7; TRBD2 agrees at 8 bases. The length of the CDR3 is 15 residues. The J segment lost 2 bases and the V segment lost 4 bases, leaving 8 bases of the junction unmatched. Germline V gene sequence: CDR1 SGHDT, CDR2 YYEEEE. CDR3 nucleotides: TGTGCCAGCAGCCAGCCCACTAGCGGTACCTACGAGCAGTACTTC. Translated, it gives CASSQPTSGTYEQYF. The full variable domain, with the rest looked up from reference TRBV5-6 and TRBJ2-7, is DAGVTQSPTHLIKTRGQQVTLRCSPKSGHDTVSWYQQALGQGPQFIFQYYEEEERQRGNFPDRFSGHQFPNYSSELNVNALLLGDSALYLCASSQPTSGTYEQYFGPGTRLTVT.

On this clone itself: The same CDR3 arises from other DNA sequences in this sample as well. CDR3: CASSRGSNQPQHF. CDR3 in DNA: TGTGCCAGCAGCAGGGGGTCTAATCAGCCCCAGCATTTT. The chain recombines TRBV2 with TRBJ1-5; the match to TRBD1 covers 7 bases. This CDR3 comprises 13 residues. Germline trimming cut 6 bases from V and 4 bases from J; bases unmatched to any gene: 3. CDR1 is SNHLY and CDR2 is FYNNEI in the germline V gene. The full variable domain, rest sourced from reference TRBV2 and TRBJ1-5, is EPEVTQTPSHQVTQMGQEVILRCVPISNHLYFYWYRQILGQKVEFLVSFYNNEISEKSEIFDDQFSVERPDGSNFTLKIRSTKLEDSAMYFCASSRGSNQPQHFGDGTRLSIL.

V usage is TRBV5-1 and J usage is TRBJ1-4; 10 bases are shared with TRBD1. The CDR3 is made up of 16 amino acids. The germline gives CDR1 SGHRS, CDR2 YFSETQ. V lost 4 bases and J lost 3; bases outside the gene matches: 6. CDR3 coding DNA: TGCGCCAGCAGCGCAAGACAGGGGGCTTCTAATGAAAAACTGTTTTTT. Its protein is CASSARQGASNEKLFF.

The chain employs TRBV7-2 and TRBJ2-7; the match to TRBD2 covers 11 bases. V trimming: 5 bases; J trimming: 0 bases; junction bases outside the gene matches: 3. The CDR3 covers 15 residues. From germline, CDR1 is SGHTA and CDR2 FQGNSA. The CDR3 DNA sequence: TGTGCCAGCAGCAGACTAGCGGGGCCCTCCTACGAGCAGTACTTC. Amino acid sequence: CASSRLAGPSYEQYF.

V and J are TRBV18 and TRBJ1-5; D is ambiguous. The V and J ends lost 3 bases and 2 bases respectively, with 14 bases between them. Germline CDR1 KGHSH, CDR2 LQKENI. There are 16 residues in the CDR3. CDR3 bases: TGTGCCAGCTCACCGGGTTCGGGTCCCGGCAATCAGCCCCAGCATTTT. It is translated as CASSPGSGPGNQPQHF.

The CDR3 loop reads CASRLAGAEFF. The CDR3 nucleotides are TGTGCCAGTAGGTTGGCAGGGGCGGAGTTCTTC. V is TRBV19 and J is TRBJ2-1; tentative D call: TRBD1 (6 bases). CDR1 is LNHDA, CDR2 SQIVND, per germline (reference sequence). This CDR3 comprises 11 residues. V lost 6 bases and J lost 14, with 14 bases in between.

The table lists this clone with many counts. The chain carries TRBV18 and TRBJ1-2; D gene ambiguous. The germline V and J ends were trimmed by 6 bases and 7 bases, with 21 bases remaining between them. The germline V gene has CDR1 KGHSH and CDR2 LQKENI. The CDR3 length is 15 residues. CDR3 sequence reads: CASSFTAAVESGYTF. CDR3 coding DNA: TGTGCCAGCTCCTTCACTGCTGCGGTGGAGAGTGGCTACACCTTC. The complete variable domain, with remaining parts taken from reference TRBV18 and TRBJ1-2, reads NAGVMQNPRHLVRRRGQEARLRCSPMKGHSHVYWYRQLPEEGLKFMVYLQKENIIDESGMPKERFSAEFPKEGPSILRIQQVVRGDSAAYFCASSFTAAVESGYTFGSGTRLTVV.

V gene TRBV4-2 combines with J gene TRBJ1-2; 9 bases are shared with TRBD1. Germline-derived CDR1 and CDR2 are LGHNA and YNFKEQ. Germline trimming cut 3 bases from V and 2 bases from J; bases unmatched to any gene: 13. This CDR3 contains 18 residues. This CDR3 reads CASSQIPRPGTGNYGYTF. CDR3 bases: TGTGCCAGCAGCCAGATACCCCGACCCGGGACAGGGAACTATGGCTACACCTTC.

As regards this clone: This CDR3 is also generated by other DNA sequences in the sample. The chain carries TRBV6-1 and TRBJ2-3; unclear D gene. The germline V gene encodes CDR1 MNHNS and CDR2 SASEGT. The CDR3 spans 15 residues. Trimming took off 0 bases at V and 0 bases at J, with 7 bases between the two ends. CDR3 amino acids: CASSEAALSTDTQYF. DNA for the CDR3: TGTGCCAGCAGTGAAGCTGCGCTGAGCACAGATACGCAGTATTTT.

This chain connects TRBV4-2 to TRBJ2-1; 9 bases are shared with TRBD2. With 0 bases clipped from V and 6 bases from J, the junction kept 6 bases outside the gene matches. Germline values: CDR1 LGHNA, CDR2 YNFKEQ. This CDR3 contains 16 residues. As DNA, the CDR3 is TGTGCCAGCAGCCAAGAAGTGCGGGGGGGCATCAATGAGCAGTTCTTC. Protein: CASSQEVRGGINEQFF.

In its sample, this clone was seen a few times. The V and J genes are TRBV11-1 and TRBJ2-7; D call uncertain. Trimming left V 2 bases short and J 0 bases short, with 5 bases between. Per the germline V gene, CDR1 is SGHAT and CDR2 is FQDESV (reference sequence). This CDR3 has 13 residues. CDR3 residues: CASSLKNSYEQYF. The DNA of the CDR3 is TGTGCCAGCAGCTTAAAGAACTCCTACGAGCAGTACTTC.

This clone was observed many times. Written as DNA, the CDR3 is TGTGCCAGCAGCCCAGTAAGGAGTCTGAACTACAATGAGCAGTTCTTC. This translates into CASSPVRSLNYNEQFF. The rearrangement joins TRBV7-3 to TRBJ2-1; D unclear. This CDR3 region has 16 residues. V gave up 5 bases and J gave up 3 bases, with 17 bases separating them. Germline V lookup: CDR1 SGHTA, CDR2 FQGTGA.

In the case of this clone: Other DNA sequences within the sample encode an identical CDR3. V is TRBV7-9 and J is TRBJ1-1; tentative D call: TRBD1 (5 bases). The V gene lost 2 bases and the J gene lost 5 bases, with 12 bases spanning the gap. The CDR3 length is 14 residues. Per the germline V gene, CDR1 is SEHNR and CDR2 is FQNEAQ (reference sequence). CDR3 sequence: CASSLRAGRTEAFF. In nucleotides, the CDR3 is TGTGCCAGCAGCTTAAGGGCAGGGCGAACTGAAGCTTTCTTT.

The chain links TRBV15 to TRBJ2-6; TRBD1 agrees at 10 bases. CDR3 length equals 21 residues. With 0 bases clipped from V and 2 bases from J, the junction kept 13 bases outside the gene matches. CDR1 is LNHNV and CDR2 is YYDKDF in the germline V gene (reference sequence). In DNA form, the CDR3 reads TGTGCCACCAGCAGAGATGGGGGGACAGGGGCTCTCGGAGCTGGGGCCAACGTCCTGACTTTC. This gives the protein CATSRDGGTGALGAGANVLTF.

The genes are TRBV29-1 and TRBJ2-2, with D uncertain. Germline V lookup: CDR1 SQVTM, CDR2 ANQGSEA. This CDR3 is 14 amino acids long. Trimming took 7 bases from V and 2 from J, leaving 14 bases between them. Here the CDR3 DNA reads TGCAGCGCCGAAACCCCATTAAACACCGGGGAGCTGTTTTTT. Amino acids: CSAETPLNTGELFF.

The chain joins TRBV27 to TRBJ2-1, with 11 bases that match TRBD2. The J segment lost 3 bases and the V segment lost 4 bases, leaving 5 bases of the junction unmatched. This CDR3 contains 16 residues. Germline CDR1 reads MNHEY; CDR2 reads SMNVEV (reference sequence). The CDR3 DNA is TGTGCCAGCAGTTCATACGGGACTAGCGGCTACAATGAGCAGTTCTTC. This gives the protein CASSSYGTSGYNEQFF.

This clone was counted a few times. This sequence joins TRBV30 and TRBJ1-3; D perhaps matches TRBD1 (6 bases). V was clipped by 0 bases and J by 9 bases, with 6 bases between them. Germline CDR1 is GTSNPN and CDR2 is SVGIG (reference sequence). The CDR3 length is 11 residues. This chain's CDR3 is CAWSVGGTIYF. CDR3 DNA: TGTGCCTGGAGTGTAGGGGGCACCATATATTTT.

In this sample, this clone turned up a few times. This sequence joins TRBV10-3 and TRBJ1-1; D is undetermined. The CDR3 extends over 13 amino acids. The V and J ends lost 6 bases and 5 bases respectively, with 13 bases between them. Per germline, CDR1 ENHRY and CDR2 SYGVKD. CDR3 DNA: TGTGCCATCAGGGTGAGGGATGAAACTGAAGCTTTCTTT. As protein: CAIRVRDETEAFF.

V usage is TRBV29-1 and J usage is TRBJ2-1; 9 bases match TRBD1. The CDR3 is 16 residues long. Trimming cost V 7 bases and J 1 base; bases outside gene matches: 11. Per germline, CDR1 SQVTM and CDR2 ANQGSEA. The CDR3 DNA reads TGCAGCGCCAGCGGGCCGGGACAGGGATCCTACAATGAGCAGTTCTTC. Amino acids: CSASGPGQGSYNEQFF.

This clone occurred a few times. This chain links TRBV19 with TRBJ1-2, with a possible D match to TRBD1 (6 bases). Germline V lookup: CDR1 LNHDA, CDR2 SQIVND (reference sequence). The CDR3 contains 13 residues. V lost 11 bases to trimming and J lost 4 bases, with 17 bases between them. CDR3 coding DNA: TGTGCCTGCACGCAGGGGTTCGGCTATGGCTACACCTTC. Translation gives CACTQGFGYGYTF.

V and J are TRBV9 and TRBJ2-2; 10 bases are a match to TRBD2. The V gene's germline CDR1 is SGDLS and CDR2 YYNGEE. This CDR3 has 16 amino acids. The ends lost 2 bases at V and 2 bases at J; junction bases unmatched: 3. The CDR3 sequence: CASSVGLAVNTGELFF. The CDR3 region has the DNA TGTGCCAGCAGCGTCGGACTAGCGGTTAACACCGGGGAGCTGTTTTTT.

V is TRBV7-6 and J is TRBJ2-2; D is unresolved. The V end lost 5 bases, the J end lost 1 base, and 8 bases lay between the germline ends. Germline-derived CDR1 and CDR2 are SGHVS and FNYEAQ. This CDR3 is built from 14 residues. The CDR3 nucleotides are TGTGCCAGCAGCCTCGCGCAGAACACCGGGGAGCTGTTTTTT. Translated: CASSLAQNTGELFF.

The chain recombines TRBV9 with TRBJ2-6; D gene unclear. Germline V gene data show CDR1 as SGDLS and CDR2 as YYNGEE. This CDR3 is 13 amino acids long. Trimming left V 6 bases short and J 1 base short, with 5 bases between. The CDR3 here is CASKTSGANVLTF. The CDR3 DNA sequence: TGTGCCAGCAAGACGTCTGGGGCCAACGTCCTGACTTTC.

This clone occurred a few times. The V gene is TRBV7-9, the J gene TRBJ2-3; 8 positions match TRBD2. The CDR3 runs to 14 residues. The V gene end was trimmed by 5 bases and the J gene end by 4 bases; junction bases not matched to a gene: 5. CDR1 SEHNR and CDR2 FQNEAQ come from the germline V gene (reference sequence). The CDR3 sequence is CASSPGLAPDTQYF. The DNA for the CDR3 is TGTGCCAGCAGCCCAGGACTAGCCCCAGATACGCAGTATTTT.

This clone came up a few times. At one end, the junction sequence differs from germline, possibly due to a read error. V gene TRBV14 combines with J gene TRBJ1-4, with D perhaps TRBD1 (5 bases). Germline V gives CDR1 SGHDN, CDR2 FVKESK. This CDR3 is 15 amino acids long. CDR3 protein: CASTQGAATNEKLFF. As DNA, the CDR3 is TGTGCCAGCACCCAAGGGGCGGCAACTAATGAAAAACTGTTTTTT.

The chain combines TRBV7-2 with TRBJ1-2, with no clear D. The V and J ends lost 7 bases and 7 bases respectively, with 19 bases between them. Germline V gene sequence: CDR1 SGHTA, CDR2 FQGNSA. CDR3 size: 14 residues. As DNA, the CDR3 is TGTGCCAGCACCCCATCAATTGGAGCGGCTGGCTACACCTTC. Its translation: CASTPSIGAAGYTF.

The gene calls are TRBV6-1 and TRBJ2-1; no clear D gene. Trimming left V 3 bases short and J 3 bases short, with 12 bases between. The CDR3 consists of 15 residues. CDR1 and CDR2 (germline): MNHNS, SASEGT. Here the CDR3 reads CASSDGLTVYNEQFF. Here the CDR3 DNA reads TGTGCCAGCAGTGACGGTCTTACGGTCTACAATGAGCAGTTCTTC.

The CDR3 here is CASSPMKETQYF. Written as DNA, the CDR3 is TGTGCCAGCTCACCCATGAAAGAGACCCAGTACTTC. V gene TRBV18 combines with J gene TRBJ2-5; D remains ambiguous. Germline V gene lookup returns CDR1 KGHSH and CDR2 LQKENI. Trimming removed 3 bases from V and 3 bases from J, with 5 bases in between. The CDR3 length is 12 residues. Complete variable domain (other parts from reference TRBV18 and TRBJ2-5): NAGVMQNPRHLVRRRGQEARLRCSPMKGHSHVYWYRQLPEEGLKFMVYLQKENIIDESGMPKERFSAEFPKEGPSILRIQQVVRGDSAAYFCASSPMKETQYFGPGTRLLVL.

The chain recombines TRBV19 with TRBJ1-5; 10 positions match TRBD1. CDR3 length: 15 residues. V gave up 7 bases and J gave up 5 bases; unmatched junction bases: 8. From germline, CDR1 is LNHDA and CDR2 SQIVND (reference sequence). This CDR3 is CASTSGTGAYQPQHF. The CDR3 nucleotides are TGTGCCAGTACTTCCGGGACAGGGGCTTATCAGCCCCAGCATTTT.

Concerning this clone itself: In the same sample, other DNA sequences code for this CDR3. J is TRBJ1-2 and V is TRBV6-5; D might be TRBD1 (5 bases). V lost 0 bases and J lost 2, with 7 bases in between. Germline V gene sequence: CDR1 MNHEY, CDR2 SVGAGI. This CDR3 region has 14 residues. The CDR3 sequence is CASSYSRQNYGYTF. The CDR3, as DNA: TGTGCCAGCAGTTACTCGCGACAGAACTATGGCTACACCTTC.

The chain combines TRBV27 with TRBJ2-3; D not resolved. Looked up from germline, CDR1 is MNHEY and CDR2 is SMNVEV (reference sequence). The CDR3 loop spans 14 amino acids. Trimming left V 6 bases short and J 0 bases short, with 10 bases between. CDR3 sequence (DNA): TGTGCCAGCAGGACCTATTACAGCACAGATACGCAGTATTTT. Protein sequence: CASRTYYSTDTQYF.

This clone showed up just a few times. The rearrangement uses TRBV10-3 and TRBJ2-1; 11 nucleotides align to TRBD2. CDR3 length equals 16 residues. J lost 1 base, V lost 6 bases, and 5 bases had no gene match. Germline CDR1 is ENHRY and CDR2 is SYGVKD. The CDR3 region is CAIRGTSGLSYNEQFF. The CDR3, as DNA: TGTGCCATCAGAGGGACTAGCGGTTTATCCTACAATGAGCAGTTCTTC.